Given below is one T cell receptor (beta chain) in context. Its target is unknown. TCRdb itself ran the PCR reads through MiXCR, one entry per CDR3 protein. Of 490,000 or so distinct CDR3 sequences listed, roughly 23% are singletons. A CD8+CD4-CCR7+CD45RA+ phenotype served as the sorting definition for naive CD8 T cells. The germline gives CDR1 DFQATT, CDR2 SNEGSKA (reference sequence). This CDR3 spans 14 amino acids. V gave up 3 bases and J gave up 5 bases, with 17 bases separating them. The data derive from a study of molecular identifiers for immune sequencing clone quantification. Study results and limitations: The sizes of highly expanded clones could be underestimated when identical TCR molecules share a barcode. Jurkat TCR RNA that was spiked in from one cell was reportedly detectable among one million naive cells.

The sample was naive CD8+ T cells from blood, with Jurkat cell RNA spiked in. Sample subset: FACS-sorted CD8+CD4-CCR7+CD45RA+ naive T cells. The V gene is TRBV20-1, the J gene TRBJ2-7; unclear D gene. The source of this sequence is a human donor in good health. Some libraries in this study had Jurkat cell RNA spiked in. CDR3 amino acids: CSASRRSPSHEQYF. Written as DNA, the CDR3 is TGCAGTGCTAGTAGGCGTAGTCCTTCCCACGAGCAGTACTTC.